The 14 T cell receptor beta chains reported below all come from one sample, sequenced in a study of beta chain features in type 1 diabetes. All of the isolated RNA was reverse transcribed, so expressed TCRB transcripts were sequenced. Profiled with immunoSEQ multiplex PCR; TCRdb holds only in-frame clones, not every one. The repertoire holds fewer than 900,000 clones, with about a sixth as singletons. Sequenced material: naive CD4+ T cells from blood. The receptor set was obtained from a young woman in good health.

This clone has more than one count but fewer than ten. The chain uses TRBV5-4 and TRBJ1-2; weak D call: TRBD1 (6 bases). Trimming removed 4 bases from V and 6 bases from J, with 13 bases in between. The CDR3 runs to 13 residues. Germline assignment: CDR1 SGHNT and CDR2 YYREEE (reference sequence). The CDR3: CASSADKGDGYTF. CDR3 nucleotide sequence: TGTGCCAGCAGCGCAGACAAGGGGGATGGCTACACCTTC.

This clone occurred a few times. The chain links TRBV19 to TRBJ2-1, with D unresolved. The V end was cut by 7 bases, the J end by 8 bases, with 15 bases between. This CDR3 comprises 13 residues. Germline V gene data show CDR1 as LNHDA and CDR2 as SQIVND (reference sequence). CDR3 loop: CASTVQPGHEQFF. CDR3 in DNA: TGTGCCAGTACGGTTCAACCAGGCCATGAGCAGTTCTTC.

V and J are TRBV29-1 and TRBJ1-1; TRBD1 matches 9 bases. V was pared by 4 bases and J by 10 bases, with 10 bases of the junction left unmatched. CDR1 and CDR2 from the germline V gene are SQVTM and ANQGSEA. CDR3 length: 13 amino acids. The CDR3: CSVAGTGRLVAFF. The DNA of the CDR3 is TGCAGCGTTGCCGGGACAGGGCGCTTGGTAGCTTTCTTT.

V and J are TRBV11-2 and TRBJ2-1, with D unclear. The CDR3 runs 16 residues. Trimming removed 3 bases at V and 5 bases at J, with 17 bases between. Germline V gives CDR1 SGHAT, CDR2 FQNNGV. The CDR3, as DNA: TGTGCCAGCAGCTTCAGTCTGAACAGCCAGAACAATGAGCAGTTCTTC. Its protein is CASSFSLNSQNNEQFF.

This clone was observed a few times. The chain carries TRBV7-9 and TRBJ2-5, with 9 bases fitting TRBD1. Judging by the DNA end, TRBJ2-7 fits better; the J call may be wrong. The CDR3 consists of 15 residues. Germline CDR1 reads SEHNR; CDR2 reads FQNEAQ (reference sequence). The chain's CDR3 is CASSRTGQGFDEQYF. The CDR3 region has the DNA TGTGCCAGCAGCCGAACAGGACAGGGGTTCGACGAGCAGTACTTC.

This sequence joins TRBV28 and TRBJ2-6, with D perhaps assigned TRBD1 or TRBD2 (5 bases each). Deletions cut 5 bases from V and 0 bases from J, with 14 bases between. Germline CDR1 MDHEN, CDR2 SYDVKM. CDR3 size: 17 residues. CDR3 protein: CASSGRDADSGANVLTF. CDR3 sequence (DNA): TGTGCCAGCAGTGGCCGGGACGCCGACTCTGGGGCCAACGTCCTGACTTTC.

CDR3 nucleotide sequence: TGTGCCAGCAGCTTAGCCCAACAGGGGGCGGACACTGAAGCTTTCTTT. Its protein product is CASSLAQQGADTEAFF. The V call is TRBV11-1, the J call TRBJ1-1; 9 bases agree with TRBD1. This CDR3 contains 16 residues. J lost 3 bases, V lost 0 bases, and 5 bases had no gene match. Germline V gives CDR1 SGHAT, CDR2 FQDESV (reference sequence). The full variable domain, with the rest looked up from reference TRBV11-1 and TRBJ1-1, is EAEVAQSPRYKITEKSQAVAFWCDPISGHATLYWYRQILGQGPELLVQFQDESVVDDSQLPKDRFSAERLKGVDSTLKIQPAELGDSAMYLCASSLAQQGADTEAFFGQGTRLTVV.

This chain joins TRBV2 and TRBJ2-7; possibly TRBD1 for D (6 bases). The V and J ends lost 5 bases and 4 bases respectively, with 18 bases between them. Per the germline V gene, CDR1 is SNHLY and CDR2 is FYNNEI. The CDR3 consists of 15 residues. The DNA for the CDR3 is TGTGCCAGCAGTATACAGGGACCCGTCCCTTACGAGCAGTACTTC. Protein product: CASSIQGPVPYEQYF.

CDR3 coding DNA: TGTGCCAGTAGTATGGCGGGGTACACCGGGGAGCTGTTTTTT. Amino acid sequence: CASSMAGYTGELFF. The genes are TRBV19 and TRBJ2-2, with D tentatively TRBD2 (6 bases). Trimming left V 3 bases short and J 3 bases short, with 8 bases between. Per germline, CDR1 LNHDA and CDR2 SQIVND (reference sequence). The CDR3 spans 14 residues. The full variable domain, rest sourced from reference TRBV19 and TRBJ2-2, is DGGITQSPKYLFRKEGQNVTLSCEQNLNHDAMYWYRQDPGQGLRLIYYSQIVNDFQKGDIAEGYSVSREKKESFPLTVTSAQKNPTAFYLCASSMAGYTGELFFGEGSRLTVL.

V usage is TRBV25-1 and J usage is TRBJ1-1; a weak D match, TRBD1 (5 bases). This CDR3 comprises 17 residues. In germline, CDR1 is MGHDK, CDR2 SYGVNS. V lost 3 bases and J lost 3, with 20 bases in between. DNA of the CDR3: TGTGCCAGCAGTGAGGGTCGTGGGACTTCTAGGGACACTGAAGCTTTCTTT. This codes for CASSEGRGTSRDTEAFF.

The V gene is TRBV5-1, the J gene TRBJ1-1; tentative D call: TRBD1 (6 bases). Trimming cost V 0 bases and J 5 bases, with 20 bases left between them. CDR1 and CDR2 (germline): SGHRS, YFSETQ. CDR3 size: 17 residues. The CDR3 nucleotides read TGCGCCAGCAGCTTGGCGGGGGGCGTCCAACGTTGGACTGAAGCTTTCTTT. This translates into CASSLAGGVQRWTEAFF.

This chain joins TRBV11-2 and TRBJ2-4, with D possibly being TRBD2 (5 bases). CDR3 length: 13 amino acids. From germline, CDR1 is SGHAT and CDR2 FQNNGV. With 5 bases removed from V and 8 bases from J, the gap between germline ends came to 13 bases. CDR3 in amino acids: CASSVTSYHIQYF. CDR3 DNA: TGTGCCAGCAGCGTAACTAGTTATCACATTCAGTACTTC.

Only a few counts were recorded for this clone. This rearrangement joins TRBV27 to TRBJ2-1; D call uncertain. The CDR3 runs to 13 residues. From germline, CDR1 is MNHEY and CDR2 SMNVEV (reference sequence). Deletions cut 3 bases from V and 3 bases from J, with 6 bases between. The CDR3 is CASSLTNYNEQFF. The CDR3 DNA follows: TGTGCCAGCAGTTTGACAAACTACAATGAGCAGTTCTTC.

This clone appeared a few times. The chain links TRBV4-3 to TRBJ2-7, with 13 bases lining up with TRBD2. The CDR3 sequence is 15 residues long. The V and J ends lost 4 bases and 4 bases, in that order; junction bases with no gene match: 4. Germline CDR1 LGHNA, CDR2 YSLEER. CDR3 sequence: CASSPGLAGMYEQYF. As DNA, the CDR3 is TGCGCCAGCAGCCCGGGACTAGCGGGAATGTACGAGCAGTACTTC.